The 2 T cell receptor beta chains below were found in one sample sequenced in a study of cytomegalovirus exposure and HLA in healthy donors. Clones were read by immunoSEQ multiplex PCR, and TCRdb kept only the in-frame ones, dropping some. The top ten hold 11% to 15% of the sample, which has 200,000 to 250,000 clones, roughly 83% seen once. The sequenced material came from PBMCs. Receptors were obtained from a woman in her twenties or thirties in good health and CMV-seropositive.

The chain couples TRBV5-1 to TRBJ1-2, with 7 bases aligning to TRBD1. This CDR3 is built from 13 residues. Germline V CDR1 and CDR2: SGHRS, YFSETQ. J gave up 4 bases and V 4 bases, and 4 bases lay outside the gene matches. This CDR3 reads CASSRGQGYGYTF. In nucleotides, the CDR3 is TGCGCCAGCAGCAGGGGGCAAGGCTATGGCTACACCTTC.

The genes are TRBV19 and TRBJ2-7; no clear D. This CDR3 spans 15 amino acids. The V gene's germline CDR1 is LNHDA and CDR2 SQIVND (reference sequence). Between the trimmed V and J ends, which lost 3 bases and 1 base, there was a span of 13 bases. The DNA for the CDR3 is TGTGCCAGTAGTATCGGTACGGATACGTCCTACGAGCAGTACTTC. Amino acid sequence: CASSIGTDTSYEQYF. The full variable domain, rest sourced from reference TRBV19 and TRBJ2-7, is DGGITQSPKYLFRKEGQNVTLSCEQNLNHDAMYWYRQDPGQGLRLIYYSQIVNDFQKGDIAEGYSVSREKKESFPLTVTSAQKNPTAFYLCASSIGTDTSYEQYFGPGTRLTVT.